Listed here are 3 T cell receptor beta chains from one sample, sequenced in a study of beta chain features in type 1 diabetes. Of the isolated RNA, all was reverse transcribed, and so the sequenced material was expressed TCRB transcripts. Assay used: immunoSEQ multiplex PCR; TCRdb lists only in-frame clones, some missing. The repertoire has some 280,000 clones, 14% of them found once; the top ten carry 0.017%. No antigen has been identified for these receptors. Study-level points and caveats: In all four CD4+ subsets, TCRB CDR3 length was significantly, moderately reduced in type 1 diabetes.

The sequenced material came from naive CD4+ T cells from blood. The source of these receptors is a man aged 30-40 years with type 1 diabetes.

The chain combines TRBV15 with TRBJ2-7, with 11 bases aligning to TRBD2. With V trimmed by 0 bases and J by 6 bases, 4 bases remained unmatched. Germline V gene lookup returns CDR1 LNHNV and CDR2 YYDKDF (reference sequence). CDR3 length: 15 residues. The CDR3, as DNA: TGTGCCACCAGCAGAGATGTAGCGGGAGGGCGCGAGCAGTACTTC. Translation gives CATSRDVAGGREQYF.

The chain has TRBV5-1 and TRBJ2-5, with no clear D. The V end was cut by 4 bases, the J end by 2 bases, with 6 bases between. This CDR3 has 12 residues. Per germline, CDR1 SGHRS and CDR2 YFSETQ. CDR3 in DNA: TGCGCCAGCAGCCATACACAAGAGACCCAGTACTTC. It yields the protein CASSHTQETQYF.

V is TRBV9 and J is TRBJ2-7; D not certain. The CDR3 is 14 amino acids. Germline V gives CDR1 SGDLS, CDR2 YYNGEE. Trimming stripped 2 bases from V and 2 bases from J, with 11 bases between. CDR3 sequence reads: CASSVGSVTYEQYF. The CDR3 DNA reads as TGTGCCAGCAGCGTGGGCTCTGTTACCTACGAGCAGTACTTC. The full variable domain, its missing parts supplied by reference TRBV9 and TRBJ2-7, is DSGVTQTPKHLITATGQRVTLRCSPRSGDLSVYWYQQSLDQGLQFLIQYYNGEERAKGNILERFSAQQFPDLHSELNLSSLELGDSALYFCASSVGSVTYEQYFGPGTRLTVT.